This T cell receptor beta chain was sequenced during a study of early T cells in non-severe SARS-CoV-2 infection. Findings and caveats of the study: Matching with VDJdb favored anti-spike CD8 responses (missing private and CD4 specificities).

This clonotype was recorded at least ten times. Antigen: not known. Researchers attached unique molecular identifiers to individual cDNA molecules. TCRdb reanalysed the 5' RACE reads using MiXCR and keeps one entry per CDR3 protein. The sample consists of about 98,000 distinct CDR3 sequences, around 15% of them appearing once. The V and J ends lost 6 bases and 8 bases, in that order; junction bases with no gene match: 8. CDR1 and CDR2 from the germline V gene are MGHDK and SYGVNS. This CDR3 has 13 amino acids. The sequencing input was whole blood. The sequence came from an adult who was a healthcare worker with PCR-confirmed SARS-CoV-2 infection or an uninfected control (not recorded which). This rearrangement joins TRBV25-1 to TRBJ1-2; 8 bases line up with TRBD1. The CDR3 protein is CASRLTGGWGYTF. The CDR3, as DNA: TGTGCCAGCAGACTAACAGGGGGTTGGGGCTACACCTTC.